The sequence of this TCR beta chain was determined in a study of control samples from healthy donors and cancer patients. Assay used: immunoSEQ multiplex PCR; TCRdb lists only in-frame clones, some missing. This table has around 90,000 clones, around nine tenths appearing once. This CDR3 is built from 17 residues. The germline gives CDR1 MDHEN, CDR2 SYDVKM. V was trimmed by 6 bases and J by 4 bases, leaving 22 bases between them. Material for sequencing was blood. The receptor's source is a young man in good health. The rearrangement uses TRBV28 and TRBJ2-1; the D gene is possibly TRBD2 (5 bases). The CDR3 coding sequence is TGTGCCAGCAGCCCGCCGAGGGCCGCCCAAAGTTACAATGAGCAGTTCTTC. It yields the protein CASSPPRAAQSYNEQFF.